The rows below give T cell receptor beta chains drawn from one sample of a study of shared clonotypes between healthy human individuals. Assay: immunoSEQ multiplex PCR; the TCRdb copy retains only in-frame clones and omits some. This sample has almost 750,000 clones; around 77% occur once, and the top ten carry roughly 1.8%. Sequenced: memory CD4+ T cells sorted from blood. The receptors originated from a woman aged 25 to 39 in good health. The CDR3 runs from the conserved cysteine through the conserved F or W. The D gene is left open where the match is weak. The listing skips clone size in some rows; elsewhere it reads once, few, many or a size class.

.,TRBV7-8,.,TRBJ1-1,CASSRSRTQRNTEAFF,TGTGCCAGCAGCCGCTCCCGGACACAGCGCAACACTGAAGCTTTCTTT
.,TRBV18,.,TRBJ2-1,CASSPRSGYEKGSYNEQFF,TGTGCCAGCTCACCACGGTCGGGATACGAGAAAGGCTCCTACAATGAGCAGTTCTTC
TRBD2,TRBV18,.,TRBJ2-5,CASSRTSGNQETQYF,TGTGCCAGCTCACGGACTAGCGGAAACCAAGAGACCCAGTACTTC
.,TRBV19,few,TRBJ2-3,CASSISWTRPSQYF,TGTGCCAGTAGTATATCTTGGACCCGCCCATCGCAGTATTTT
TRBD1,TRBV7-2,.,TRBJ2-5,CASSLTGGWTETQYF,TGTGCCAGCAGCTTAACAGGGGGCTGGACGGAGACCCAGTACTTC
TRBD1,TRBV28,.,TRBJ1-2,CASSFLDRAKGGYTF,TGTGCCAGCAGTTTCCTAGACAGGGCCAAAGGAGGCTACACCTTC
TRBD2,TRBV11-2,.,TRBJ2-7,CASSLDRGLAGVYEQYF,TGTGCCAGCAGCTTAGATCGGGGACTAGCGGGAGTGTACGAGCAGTACTTC
TRBD1,TRBV18,.,TRBJ2-7,CASSQPGQGVYEQYF,TGTGCCAGCTCACAACCGGGACAGGGGGTATACGAGCAGTACTTC
.,TRBV2,few,TRBJ2-7,CATTLDRTYEQYF,TGTGCCACCACACTAGACAGGACCTACGAGCAGTACTTC
TRBD2,TRBV6-4,few,TRBJ2-6,CASSGTSGSGANVLTF,TGTGCCAGCAGCGGGACTAGCGGCTCTGGGGCCAACGTCCTGACTTTC
TRBD2,TRBV7-9,.,TRBJ2-5,CASSPTGTSGRKTQYF,TGTGCCAGCAGCCCCACCGGGACTAGCGGGAGGAAGACCCAGTACTTC
.,TRBV18,.,TRBJ2-3,CASSPRATPGTDTQYF,TGTGCCAGCTCCCCGCGTGCTACACCCGGCACAGATACGCAGTATTTT
.,TRBV4-1,.,TRBJ2-1,CASSQDPWTNEQFF,TGCGCCAGCAGCCAAGACCCCTGGACTAATGAGCAGTTCTTC
.,TRBV11-3,few,TRBJ2-2,CASSPPGALSAGELFF,TGTGCCAGCAGCCCCCCCGGGGCTCTTAGCGCCGGGGAGCTGTTTTTT
.,TRBV2,.,TRBJ1-1,CASSEGGTEAFF,TGTGCCAGCAGTGAAGGGGGAACTGAAGCTTTCTTT
.,TRBV9,.,TRBJ1-6,CASSARGHHNSPLHF,TGTGCCAGCAGCGCACGAGGACACCATAATTCACCCCTCCACTTT
TRBD1,TRBV11-1,.,TRBJ2-1,CASSSRDRGLNEQFF,TGTGCCAGCAGCTCCCGGGACAGGGGACTCAATGAGCAGTTCTTC
.,TRBV9,.,TRBJ2-3,CASSVDHKASDTQYF,TGTGCCAGCAGCGTAGACCATAAGGCATCAGATACGCAGTATTTT
.,TRBV18,.,TRBJ2-1,CASSPKNYNEQFF,TGTGCCAGCTCACCGAAGAACTACAATGAGCAGTTCTTC
.,TRBV5-1,once,TRBJ2-3,CASSLVPGAVDTQYF,TGCGCCAGCAGCTTGGTTCCGGGGGCGGTGGATACGCAGTATTTT
.,TRBV29-1,once,TRBJ1-2,CSVGPGFGLDYGYTF,TGCAGCGTTGGGCCGGGATTCGGGCTCGACTATGGCTACACCTTC
.,TRBV7-8,.,TRBJ2-1,CASSLTETGEQFF,TGTGCCAGCAGCTTAACAGAAACTGGCGAGCAGTTCTTC
.,TRBV7-9,.,TRBJ2-5,CASSELPGRGGETQYF,TGTGCCAGCAGCGAACTACCAGGGAGAGGTGGGGAGACCCAGTACTTC
TRBD2,TRBV28,once,TRBJ2-5,CASSRSGRLVETQYF,TGTGCCAGCAGCCGTAGCGGGAGATTGGTAGAGACCCAGTACTTC
TRBD1,TRBV11-2,.,TRBJ2-7,CASSLVGTGVVEQYF,TGTGCCAGCAGCTTAGTTGGGACAGGGGTGGTCGAGCAGTACTTC
.,TRBV27,.,TRBJ1-2,CASRELGGRGGYGYTF,TGTGCCAGCCGGGAGCTGGGGGGGCGGGGCGGTTATGGCTACACCTTC
.,TRBV2,once,TRBJ2-3,CARNGVNTDTQYF,TGTGCCAGGAACGGAGTAAACACAGATACGCAGTATTTT
.,TRBV2,.,TRBJ1-5,CASMGDSQPQHF,TGTGCCAGCATGGGAGATTCTCAGCCCCAGCATTTT
.,TRBV2,many,TRBJ1-5,CASSPGTSYSNQPQHF,TGTGCCAGCAGTCCCGGGACAAGCTATAGCAATCAGCCCCAGCATTTT
.,TRBV6-1,many,TRBJ2-2,CAVEGANTGELFF,TGTGCCGTCGAGGGGGCGAACACCGGGGAGCTGTTTTTT
TRBD1,TRBV4-2,.,TRBJ1-1,CASSPSRDRLSQGFEAFF,TGTGCCAGCAGCCCCAGCCGGGACAGGCTTAGTCAGGGGTTTGAAGCTTTCTTT
TRBD2,TRBV19,.,TRBJ2-1,CASSISGTNYNEQFF,TGTGCCAGTAGTATATCTGGGACTAACTACAATGAGCAGTTCTTC
.,TRBV5-4,.,TRBJ1-1,CASSLWGAGTEAFF,TGTGCCAGCAGCTTGTGGGGGGCCGGCACTGAAGCTTTCTTT
TRBD1,TRBV6-1,.,TRBJ1-2,CASSAGQGVDGYTF,TGTGCCAGCAGTGCGGGACAGGGGGTTGATGGCTACACCTTC
.,TRBV12-2,.,TRBJ1-4,CASRLCLLGEKLFF,TGTGCAAGTCGCTTATGTCTACTCGGTGAAAAACTGTTTTTT